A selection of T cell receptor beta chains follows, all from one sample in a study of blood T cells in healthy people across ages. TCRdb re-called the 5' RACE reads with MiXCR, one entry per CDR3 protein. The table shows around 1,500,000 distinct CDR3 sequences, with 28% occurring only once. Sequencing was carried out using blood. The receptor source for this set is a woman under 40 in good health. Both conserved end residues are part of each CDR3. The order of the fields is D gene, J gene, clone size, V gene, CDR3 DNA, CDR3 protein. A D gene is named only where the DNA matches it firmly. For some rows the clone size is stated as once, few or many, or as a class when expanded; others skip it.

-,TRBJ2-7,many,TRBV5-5,TGTGCCAGCAGCTTTAGACAGGCCTACGAGCAGTACTTC,CASSFRQAYEQYF
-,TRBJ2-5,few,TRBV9,TGTGCCAGCAGCGTCGGATACCACGGCACAGAGACCCAGTACTTC,CASSVGYHGTETQYF
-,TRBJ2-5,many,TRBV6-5,TGTGCCAGCGGTCCCATCCCGGAGACCCAGTACTTC,CASGPIPETQYF
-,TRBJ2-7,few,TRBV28,TGTGCCAGCAGGGAGGGGGGTTTGGGGTACGAGCAGTACTTC,CASREGGLGYEQYF
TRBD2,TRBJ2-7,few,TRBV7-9,TGTGCCAGCAGCTTAGCAACCGCGGGGGGGTCCTACGAGCAGTACTTC,CASSLATAGGSYEQYF
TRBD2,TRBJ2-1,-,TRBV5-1,TGCGCCAGCAGCTCGCTGACTAGCGGGAGGTTCTGGGTGGGGACTAATGAGCAGTTCTTC,CASSSLTSGRFWVGTNEQFF
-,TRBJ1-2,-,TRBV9,TGTGCCAGCACGGGTGTGGGCCAATATGGCTACACCTTC,CASTGVGQYGYTF
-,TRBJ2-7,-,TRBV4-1,TGCGCCAGCAGCCAAGAAGAGCTCTGGGAGCAGTACTTC,CASSQEELWEQYF
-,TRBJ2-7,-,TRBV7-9,TGTGCCAGCAGCCAACAATCAGTCGAGCAGTACTTC,CASSQQSVEQYF
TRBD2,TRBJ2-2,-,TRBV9,TGTGCCAGCAGCGTTGGAACTAGCGGGGCATACACCACCGGGGAGCTGTTTTTT,CASSVGTSGAYTTGELFF